The present entry profiles one TCR beta chain with its context. TCR beta cDNA was prepared out of approximately 470 ng total RNA by means of a constant-region primer. Researchers made the TCR beta libraries by running three nested multiplex PCR rounds with slightly modified ARM-PCR. It was with TRBV1-TRBV30 forward primers and a C-beta reverse primer that the first two PCR rounds were run, at 10 to 11 cycles each. TCRdb independently ran MiXCR on the multiplex PCR reads; one entry per CDR3 protein. The repertoire holds under 90,000 distinct CDR3 sequences, with approximately 70% as singletons. This sample was included in a study of tumor-infiltrating lymphocytes in primary liver carcinoma. This CDR3 has 15 amino acids. From germline, CDR1 is SGHAT and CDR2 FQNNGV. The V gene lost 5 bases and the J gene lost 3 bases, with 14 bases spanning the gap. Each 20-30 mg portion of unsorted bulk tissue served as the source for co-extraction of RNA and DNA. Five distinct regions per tumor were sampled.

The gene calls are TRBV11-2 and TRBJ2-1; possible D gene TRBD2, 6 bases. This sequence originates from a man between 40 and 49 years old with primary liver carcinoma and hepatitis B virus infection. The sequencing input was liver tumor tissue from sampling region 1. Subset defined: tumor region T1, superior pole. The CDR3 loop is CASSVIGSLYNEQFF. CDR3 sequence (DNA): TGTGCCAGCAGCGTCATCGGGAGTCTCTACAATGAGCAGTTCTTC. Full variable domain (outside the CDR3, taken from reference TRBV11-2 and TRBJ2-1): EAGVAQSPRYKIIEKRQSVAFWCNPISGHATLYWYQQILGQGPKLLIQFQNNGVVDDSQLPKDRFSAERLKGVDSTLKIQPAKLEDSAVYLCASSVIGSLYNEQFFGPGTRLTVL.